What follows are 10 T cell receptor beta chains derived from one specimen sequenced in a study of T cell responses to AZD1222 COVID-19 vaccine. Generated by immunoSEQ multiplex PCR, the TCRdb table keeps only in-frame clones and is missing some. The data hold about 130,000 clones, with around 94% observed a single time. The sequences come from peripheral blood, collected on day 0 of AZD1222 vaccination. Receptor source: an adult in good health.

The CDR3 here is CASIGARTGTDQPQHF. The CDR3 bases are TGTGCCAGCATCGGGGCCCGGACAGGGACCGATCAGCCCCAGCATTTT. V and J are TRBV3-1 (or the pseudogene TRBV3-2) and TRBJ1-5, with 8 bases aligning to TRBD1. V dropped 7 bases and J dropped 5; count of bases not matched to a gene: 13. From germline, CDR1 is LGHDT and CDR2 YNNKEL (reference sequence). The CDR3 loop spans 16 amino acids.

This chain joins TRBV28 and TRBJ2-2; perhaps D is TRBD1 or TRBD2 (5 bases each). The CDR3 extends over 13 amino acids. Germline V lookup: CDR1 MDHEN, CDR2 SYDVKM. V lost 9 bases to trimming and J lost 4 bases, with 12 bases between them. The CDR3 is CASSGHFTGELFF. As DNA, the CDR3 is TGTGCCAGTTCGGGGCATTTCACCGGGGAGCTGTTTTTT.

The chain couples TRBV13 to TRBJ2-6; D unresolved. Germline lookup yields CDR1 PRHDT and CDR2 FYEKMQ (reference sequence). Trimming pared 4 bases from V and 0 bases from J, leaving 7 bases between. The CDR3 runs to 15 residues. DNA of the CDR3: TGTGCCAGCAGCTATTTCCCCTCTGGGGCCAACGTCCTGACTTTC. Translating it yields CASSYFPSGANVLTF.

V and J are TRBV6-5 and TRBJ2-3; 9 bases are shared with TRBD2. Trimming at V came to 2 bases and at J to 3 bases, leaving 6 bases not matched to a gene. Germline V gene lookup returns CDR1 MNHEY and CDR2 SVGAGI. This CDR3 is built from 16 residues. CDR3 nucleotides: TGTGCCAGCAGTTACGCCGTCCTAGCGGGGACAGATACGCAGTATTTT. Translating it yields CASSYAVLAGTDTQYF.

The rearrangement links TRBV28 to TRBJ1-2, with TRBD1 matching 8 bases. The trim removed 7 bases at V and 7 bases at J, leaving 8 bases unmatched. Germline V lookup: CDR1 MDHEN, CDR2 SYDVKM. The CDR3 has 13 residues. For the CDR3, the DNA is TGTGCCAGCATGGGCCAGGGGGCGCTTGGCTACACCTTC. Translated, it gives CASMGQGALGYTF.

CDR3 protein: CASSRPLRTSGRPLEETQYF. The CDR3 bases are TGTGCCAGCAGCCGCCCGTTACGGACTAGCGGGAGGCCCCTCGAAGAGACCCAGTACTTC. The chain is built from TRBV6-6 and TRBJ2-5, with TRBD2 matching 14 bases. The CDR3 consists of 20 residues. V lost 6 bases, J lost 3 bases, and 18 bases stayed unmatched. CDR1 and CDR2 (germline): MNHNY, SVGAGI (reference sequence).

This chain's CDR3 is CASRDTGYSNQPQHF. CDR3 nucleotide sequence: TGTGCCAGCAGAGACACAGGGTATAGCAATCAGCCCCAGCATTTT. The V and J genes are TRBV2 and TRBJ1-5; a possible D gene is TRBD1 (6 bases). The ends were cut back, 6 bases at V and 0 bases at J, with 12 bases in the middle. CDR3 length: 15 residues. Germline V gene lookup returns CDR1 SNHLY and CDR2 FYNNEI.

The chain employs TRBV2 and TRBJ2-3; D might be TRBD2 (5 bases). Germline CDR1 is SNHLY and CDR2 is FYNNEI. CDR3 length: 15 amino acids. Trimming pared 4 bases from V and 0 bases from J, leaving 11 bases between. CDR3 nucleotides: TGTGCCAGCAGTGGCGAGGGCCCGAGCACAGATACGCAGTATTTT. Its protein is CASSGEGPSTDTQYF.

This clone has only one observation. The CDR3 loop is CASSAGPAYGYTF. CDR3 nucleotide sequence: TGTGCCAGCAGCGCCGGTCCCGCCTATGGCTACACCTTC. The genes are TRBV7-9 and TRBJ1-2; D remains unclear. V was clipped by 5 bases and J by 4 bases, with 11 bases between them. The CDR3 loop spans 13 amino acids. In germline, CDR1 is SEHNR, CDR2 FQNEAQ (reference sequence).

The rearrangement uses TRBV6-1 and TRBJ2-5; D may be TRBD2 (5 bases). From germline, CDR1 is MNHNS and CDR2 SASEGT. V was trimmed by 2 bases and J by 1 base, leaving 20 bases between them. This CDR3 is built from 18 residues. CDR3 residues: CASSERGGLGRTQETQYF. The CDR3 nucleotides are TGTGCCAGCAGTGAAAGAGGTGGGCTTGGGAGAACCCAAGAGACCCAGTACTTC.